This T cell receptor beta chain was documented in a study of blood T cell repertoires in COVID-19. Study-wide background: Some COVID-19 samples were acute and others convalescent; all came from the United States, Italy and Spain.

The CDR3 covers 14 residues. In germline, CDR1 is SEHNR, CDR2 FQNEAQ (reference sequence). Between the trimmed V and J ends, which lost 5 bases and 5 bases, there was a span of 12 bases. For recovered donors of Cohort 3, there were two negative PCRs, clearance, or symptom resolution. Some clones are missing from TCRdb's copy, which holds only in-frame ones; the method was immunoSEQ multiplex PCR. The table shows 310,000 or so clones, with about 91% occurring only once. The rearrangement uses TRBV7-9 and TRBJ1-4, with D hard to call. This clonotype originated in a woman aged 18-29 years who had recovered from COVID-19. Sequencing input: PBMCs or T cells enriched from blood (not recorded which). CDR3 residues: CASSRVGANEKLFF. CDR3 in DNA: TGTGCCAGCAGCCGAGTTGGAGCAAATGAAAAACTGTTTTTT.